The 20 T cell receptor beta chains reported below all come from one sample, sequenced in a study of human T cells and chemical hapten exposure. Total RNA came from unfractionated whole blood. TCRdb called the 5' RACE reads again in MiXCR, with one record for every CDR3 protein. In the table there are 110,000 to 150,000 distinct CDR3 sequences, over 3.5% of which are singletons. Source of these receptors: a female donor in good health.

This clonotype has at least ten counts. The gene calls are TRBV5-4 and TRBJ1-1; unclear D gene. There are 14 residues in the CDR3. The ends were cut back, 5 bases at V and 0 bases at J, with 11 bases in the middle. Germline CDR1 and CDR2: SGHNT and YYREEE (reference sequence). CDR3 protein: CASRKTGMNTEAFF. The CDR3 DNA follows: TGTGCCAGCAGGAAGACGGGGATGAACACTGAAGCTTTCTTT.

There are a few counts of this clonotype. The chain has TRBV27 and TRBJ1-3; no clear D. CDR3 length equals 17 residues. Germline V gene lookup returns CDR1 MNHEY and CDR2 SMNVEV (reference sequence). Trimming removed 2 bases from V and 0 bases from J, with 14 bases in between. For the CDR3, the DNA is TGTGCCAGCAGTTTACAATACGGGCGACTCTCTGGAAACACCATATATTTT. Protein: CASSLQYGRLSGNTIYF.

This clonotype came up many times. CDR3 loop: CASSNSPDTGELFF. In DNA, the CDR3 is TGTGCCAGCAGCAATTCTCCAGACACCGGGGAGCTGTTTTTT. The chain is built from TRBV4-2 and TRBJ2-2, with no clear D. Germline V lookup: CDR1 LGHNA, CDR2 YNFKEQ. This CDR3 spans 14 amino acids. The V end lost 5 bases, the J end lost 3 bases, and 10 bases lay between the germline ends.

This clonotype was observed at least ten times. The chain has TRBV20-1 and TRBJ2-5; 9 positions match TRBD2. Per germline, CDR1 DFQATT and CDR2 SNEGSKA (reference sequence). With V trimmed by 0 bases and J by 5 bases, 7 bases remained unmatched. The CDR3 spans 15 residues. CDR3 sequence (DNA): TGCAGTGCTAGAGATAAGAGCGGGGGGAGTGAGACCCAGTACTTC. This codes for CSARDKSGGSETQYF.

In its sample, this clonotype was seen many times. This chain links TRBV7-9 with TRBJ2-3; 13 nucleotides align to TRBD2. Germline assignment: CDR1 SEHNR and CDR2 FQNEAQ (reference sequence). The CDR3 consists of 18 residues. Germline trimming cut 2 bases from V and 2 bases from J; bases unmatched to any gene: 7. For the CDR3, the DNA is TGTGCCAGCAGCTTATGGGGGACTAGCGGGACGTCCACAGATACGCAGTATTTT. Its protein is CASSLWGTSGTSTDTQYF.

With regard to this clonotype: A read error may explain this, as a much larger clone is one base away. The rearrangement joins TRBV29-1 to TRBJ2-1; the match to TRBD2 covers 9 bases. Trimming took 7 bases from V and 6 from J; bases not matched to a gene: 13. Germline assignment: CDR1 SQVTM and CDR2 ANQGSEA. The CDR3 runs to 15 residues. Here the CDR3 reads CSAGTSLRLGNEQFF. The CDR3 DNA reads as TGCAGCGCCGGGACTAGCCTTAGACTAGGCAATGAGCAGTTCTTC.

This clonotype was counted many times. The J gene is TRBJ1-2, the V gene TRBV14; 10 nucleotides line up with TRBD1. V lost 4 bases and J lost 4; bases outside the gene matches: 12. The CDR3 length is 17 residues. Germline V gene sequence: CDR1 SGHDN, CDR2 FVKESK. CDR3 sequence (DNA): TGTGCCAGCAGCCCCCTGGTGACAGGGGGCGATAGCTATGGCTACACCTTC. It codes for CASSPLVTGGDSYGYTF.

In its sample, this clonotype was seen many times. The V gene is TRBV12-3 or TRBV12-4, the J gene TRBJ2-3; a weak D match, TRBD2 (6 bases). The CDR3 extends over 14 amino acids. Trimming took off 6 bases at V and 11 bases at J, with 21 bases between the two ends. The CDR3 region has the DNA TGTGCCAGCAGATGGGACTCCGGGGCCTTACAGCAGTATTTT. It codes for CASRWDSGALQQYF.

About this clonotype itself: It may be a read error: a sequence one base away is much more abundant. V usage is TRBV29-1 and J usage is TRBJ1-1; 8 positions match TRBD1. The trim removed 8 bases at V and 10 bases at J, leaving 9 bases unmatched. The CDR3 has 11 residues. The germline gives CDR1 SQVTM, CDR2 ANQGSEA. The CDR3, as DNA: TGCAGCATTCAAAGGACAGGGCGAGCTTTCTTT. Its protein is CSIQRTGRAFF.

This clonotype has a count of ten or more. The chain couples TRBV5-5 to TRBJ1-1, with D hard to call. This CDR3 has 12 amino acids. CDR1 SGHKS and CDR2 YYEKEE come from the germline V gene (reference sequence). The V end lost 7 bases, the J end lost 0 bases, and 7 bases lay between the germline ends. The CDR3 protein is CASGRMNTEAFF. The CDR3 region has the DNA TGTGCCAGCGGCCGGATGAACACTGAAGCTTTCTTT.

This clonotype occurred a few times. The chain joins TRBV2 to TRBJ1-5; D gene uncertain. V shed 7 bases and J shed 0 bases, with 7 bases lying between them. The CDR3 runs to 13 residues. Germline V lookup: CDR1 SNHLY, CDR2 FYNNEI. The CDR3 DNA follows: TGTGCCAGCACTAGTTATAGCAATCAGCCCCAGCATTTT. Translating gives CASTSYSNQPQHF.

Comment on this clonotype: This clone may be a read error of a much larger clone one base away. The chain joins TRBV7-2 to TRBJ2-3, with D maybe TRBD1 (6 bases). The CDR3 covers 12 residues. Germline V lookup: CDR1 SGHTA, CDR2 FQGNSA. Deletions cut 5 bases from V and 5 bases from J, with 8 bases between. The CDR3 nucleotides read TGTGCCAGCAGCCCAGGGGTAGATACGCAGTATTTT. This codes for CASSPGVDTQYF.

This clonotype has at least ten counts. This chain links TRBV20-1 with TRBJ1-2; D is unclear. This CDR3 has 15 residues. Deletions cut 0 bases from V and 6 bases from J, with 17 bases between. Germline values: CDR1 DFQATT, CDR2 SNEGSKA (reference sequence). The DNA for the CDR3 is TGCAGTGCTAGAGATCGATTAAGGAGTTTGGATGGCTACACCTTC. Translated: CSARDRLRSLDGYTF.

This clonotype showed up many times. CDR3 in amino acids: CASSYLVLDSWREKLFF. The CDR3 DNA reads TGTGCCAGCAGTTACCTAGTGTTGGACAGCTGGAGAGAAAAACTGTTTTTT. The V call is TRBV6-2 or TRBV6-3, the J call TRBJ1-4, with D perhaps matching TRBD1 (6 bases). V was clipped by 2 bases and J by 8 bases, with 21 bases between them. CDR1 and CDR2 from the germline V gene are MNHEY and SVGEGT. The CDR3 length is 17 residues.

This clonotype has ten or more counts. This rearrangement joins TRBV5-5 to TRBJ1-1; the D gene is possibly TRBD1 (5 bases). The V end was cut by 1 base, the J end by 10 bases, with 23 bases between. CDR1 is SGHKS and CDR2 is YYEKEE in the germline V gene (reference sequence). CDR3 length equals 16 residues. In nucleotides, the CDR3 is TGTGCCAGCAGCTTGCTGTCAGGGTATGGGGTCTGGGGAGCTTTCTTT. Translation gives CASSLLSGYGVWGAFF.

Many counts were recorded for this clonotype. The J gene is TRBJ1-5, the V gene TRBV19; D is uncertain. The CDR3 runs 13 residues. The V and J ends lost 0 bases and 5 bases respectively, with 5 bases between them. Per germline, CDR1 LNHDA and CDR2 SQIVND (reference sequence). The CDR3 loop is CASSIDVYQPQHF. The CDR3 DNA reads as TGTGCCAGTAGTATAGATGTCTATCAGCCCCAGCATTTT.

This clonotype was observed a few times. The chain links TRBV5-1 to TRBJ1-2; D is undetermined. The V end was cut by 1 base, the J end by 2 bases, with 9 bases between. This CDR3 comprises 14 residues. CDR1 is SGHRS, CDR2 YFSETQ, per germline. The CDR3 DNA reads TGCGCCAGCAGCTTGCTTGGCCAGAACTATGGCTACACCTTC. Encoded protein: CASSLLGQNYGYTF. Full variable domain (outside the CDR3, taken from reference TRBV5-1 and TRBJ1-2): KAGVTQTPRYLIKTRGQQVTLSCSPISGHRSVSWYQQTPGQGLQFLFEYFSETQRNKGNFPGRFSGRQFSNSRSEMNVSTLELGDSALYLCASSLLGQNYGYTFGSGTRLTVV.

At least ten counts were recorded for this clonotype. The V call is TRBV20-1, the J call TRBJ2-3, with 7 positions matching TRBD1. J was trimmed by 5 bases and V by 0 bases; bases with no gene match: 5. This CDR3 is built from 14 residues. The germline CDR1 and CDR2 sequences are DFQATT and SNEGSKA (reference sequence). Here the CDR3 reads CSARDDRVIDTQYF. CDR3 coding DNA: TGCAGTGCTAGAGATGACAGGGTGATAGATACGCAGTATTTT.

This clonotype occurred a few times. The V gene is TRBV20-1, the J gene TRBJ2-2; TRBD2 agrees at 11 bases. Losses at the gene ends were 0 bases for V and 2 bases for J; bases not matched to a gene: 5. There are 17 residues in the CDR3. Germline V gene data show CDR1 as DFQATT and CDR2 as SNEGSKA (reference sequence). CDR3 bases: TGCAGTGCTAGAGATAGACTAGCGGGGACTAACACCGGGGAGCTGTTTTTT. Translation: CSARDRLAGTNTGELFF.

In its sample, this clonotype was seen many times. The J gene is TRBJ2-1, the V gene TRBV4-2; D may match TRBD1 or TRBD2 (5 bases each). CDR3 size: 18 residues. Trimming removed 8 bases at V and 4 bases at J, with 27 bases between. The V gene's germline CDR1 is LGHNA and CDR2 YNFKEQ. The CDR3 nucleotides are TGTGCCAGCGCCGGCCGGGACCAGCGCAGATCCCGTTACAATGAGCAGTTCTTC. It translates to CASAGRDQRRSRYNEQFF.